The 26 T cell receptor beta chains listed next were all sequenced from one sample in a study of CD8 T cells in ankylosing spondylitis. Each CDR3 protein gets one entry after TCRdb re-called the 5' RACE reads with MiXCR. The sample has some 200,000 distinct CDR3 sequences, around a sixth seen once. Material for sequencing was blood, either unsorted or a sorted T cell fraction (not recorded which). All receptors come from a male donor aged 10-29 years with ankylosing spondylitis or in good health (not recorded which).

There are a few counts of this clonotype. The chain uses TRBV15 and TRBJ2-2, with TRBD1 matching 7 bases. With V trimmed by 5 bases and J by 1 base, 4 bases remained unmatched. CDR3 length: 15 amino acids. CDR1 and CDR2 from the germline V gene are LNHNV and YYDKDF (reference sequence). CDR3 coding DNA: TGTGCCACCAGCCCACGACAGGGGAACACCGGGGAGCTGTTTTTT. This gives the protein CATSPRQGNTGELFF.

This clonotype was observed a few times. V is TRBV29-1 and J is TRBJ2-1, with a possible D match to TRBD1 (8 bases). Germline V CDR1 and CDR2: SQVTM, ANQGSEA. V lost 1 base, J lost 3 bases, and 16 bases lay in between. The CDR3 spans 16 residues. This CDR3 reads CSVEGTGGGSYNEQFF. CDR3 DNA: TGCAGCGTTGAAGGCACAGGGGGAGGGAGCTACAATGAGCAGTTCTTC.

This clonotype was counted at least ten times. The chain couples TRBV29-1 to TRBJ1-2; unclear D gene. The V gene's germline CDR1 is SQVTM and CDR2 ANQGSEA. Between the trimmed V and J ends, which lost 3 bases and 7 bases, there was a span of 3 bases. There are 9 residues in the CDR3. CDR3 bases: TGCAGCGTTGATTCTGGCTACACCTTC. Translated, it gives CSVDSGYTF.

Details on this clonotype: A much larger clone differs from this one at a single base, so this may be a read error. This rearrangement joins TRBV12-3 or TRBV12-4 to TRBJ1-5; D call uncertain. CDR3 length: 13 residues. The CDR3 coding sequence is TGTGCCAGCAGTCCCCTAACCAATCAGACCCAGCATTTT. This codes for CASSPLTNQTQHF.

In this sample, this clonotype turned up many times. The chain carries TRBV7-2 and TRBJ2-5, with 8 bases lining up with TRBD1. The CDR3 covers 14 residues. The V gene's germline CDR1 is SGHTA and CDR2 FQGNSA. Losses at the gene ends were 5 bases for V and 5 bases for J; bases not matched to a gene: 7. CDR3: CASSPRTGKETQYF. In DNA, the CDR3 is TGTGCCAGCAGCCCCCGGACAGGGAAGGAGACCCAGTACTTC.

In its sample, this clonotype was seen many times. This rearrangement joins TRBV24-1 to TRBJ2-1, with a possible D match to TRBD1 (5 bases). The CDR3 spans 15 residues. CDR1 is KGHDR and CDR2 is SFDVKD in the germline V gene. Trimming cost V 3 bases and J 0 bases, with 8 bases left between them. CDR3 in amino acids: CATSDGADSYNEQFF. CDR3 in DNA: TGTGCCACCAGTGATGGGGCGGACTCCTACAATGAGCAGTTCTTC.

There are many counts of this clonotype. The chain links TRBV7-2 to TRBJ2-7; D is uncertain. This CDR3 is 14 amino acids long. Trimming cost V 5 bases and J 2 bases, with 13 bases left between them. Germline V gives CDR1 SGHTA, CDR2 FQGNSA. In DNA form, the CDR3 reads TGTGCCAGCAGCCTCGATGGGTCGCCCTACGAGCAGTACTTC. Translating it yields CASSLDGSPYEQYF.

This clonotype has ten or more counts. The chain is built from TRBV9 and TRBJ2-3; 7 positions agree with TRBD2. This CDR3 contains 13 residues. Germline-derived CDR1 and CDR2 are SGDLS and YYNGEE. The junction had 7 bases not matched to a gene; V was cut back by 4 bases and J by 8 bases. The CDR3 is CASSPVVAGTQYF. CDR3 nucleotides: TGTGCCAGCAGCCCAGTAGTAGCGGGTACGCAGTATTTT.

This clonotype was counted many times. V gene TRBV20-1 combines with J gene TRBJ2-5; D is possibly TRBD1 (5 bases). In germline, CDR1 is DFQATT, CDR2 SNEGSKA (reference sequence). This CDR3 spans 11 amino acids. CDR3 in DNA: TGCAGCCCGGCCAAGGGGGAGACCCAGTACTTC. Translated: CSPAKGETQYF.

This clonotype was seen repeatedly, ten times or more. V is TRBV7-2 and J is TRBJ2-2; 8 bases fit TRBD1. Trimming at V came to 6 bases and at J to 6 bases, leaving 6 bases not matched to a gene. Germline assignment: CDR1 SGHTA and CDR2 FQGNSA. The CDR3 loop spans 14 amino acids. The CDR3 DNA follows: TGTGCCAGCAGACCCCAGGGGGCGGCCGGGGAGCTGTTTTTT. Translated: CASRPQGAAGELFF. The full variable domain, with the rest looked up from reference TRBV7-2 and TRBJ2-2, is GAGVSQSPSNKVTEKGKDVELRCDPISGHTALYWYRQSLGQGLEFLIYFQGNSAPDKSGLPSDRFSAERTGGSVSTLTIQRTQQEDSAVYLCASRPQGAAGELFFGEGSRLTVL.

The table lists this clonotype with many counts. The rearrangement joins TRBV5-4 to TRBJ2-3; 14 positions agree with TRBD2. The V and J ends lost 4 bases and 0 bases, in that order; junction bases with no gene match: 7. The CDR3 length is 18 residues. Germline values: CDR1 SGHNT, CDR2 YYREEE (reference sequence). The CDR3 loop is CASSHGLAGGSSTDTQYF. The CDR3 nucleotides are TGTGCCAGCAGCCACGGACTAGCGGGAGGCTCTAGCACAGATACGCAGTATTTT.

This clonotype was counted a few times. V and J are TRBV7-9 and TRBJ1-1; TRBD1 might be the D (5 bases). V lost 7 bases, J lost 3 bases, and 12 bases lay in between. The germline V gene has CDR1 SEHNR and CDR2 FQNEAQ (reference sequence). The CDR3 runs 13 residues. In DNA form, the CDR3 reads TGTGCCAGCACCGAAAGCAGGGACACTGAAGCTTTCTTT. This translates into CASTESRDTEAFF.

This clonotype was recorded many times. The chain recombines TRBV7-2 with TRBJ2-3, with TRBD1 identical over 8 bases. The germline V gene has CDR1 SGHTA and CDR2 FQGNSA. The V and J ends lost 6 bases and 4 bases, in that order; junction bases with no gene match: 3. The CDR3 consists of 13 residues. The CDR3 DNA reads TGTGCCAGCAGTCGACAGGGGTCAGATACGCAGTATTTT. Translated: CASSRQGSDTQYF.

This chain uses TRBV23-1 with TRBJ2-7; perhaps TRBD2 as D (6 bases). TRBV23-1 is classed as an ORF, of uncertain function. The CDR3 is 16 residues long. Trimming cost V 6 bases and J 3 bases, with 21 bases left between them. In DNA, the CDR3 is TGCGCCAGCAGACAGTTGCTGGAGGGAACTAGCTACGAGCAGTACTTC. Its translation is CASRQLLEGTSYEQYF.

This clonotype was detected ten times or more. The V and J genes are TRBV6-1 and TRBJ2-7; TRBD2 aligns across 9 bases. The CDR3 loop spans 14 amino acids. CDR1 and CDR2 from the germline V gene are MNHNS and SASEGT. V lost 6 bases, J lost 0 bases, and 3 bases stayed unmatched. CDR3 sequence (DNA): TGTGCCAGCAGGGCGGGAGGGAGCTCCTACGAGCAGTACGTC. This sequence encodes CASRAGGSSYEQYV.

The chain recombines TRBV24-1 with TRBJ2-1; D is unclear. The CDR3 spans 13 residues. The V end was cut by 0 bases, the J end by 7 bases, with 6 bases between. Germline values: CDR1 KGHDR, CDR2 SFDVKD. The CDR3 protein is CATSDLRRNEQFF. Here the CDR3 DNA reads TGTGCCACCAGTGATTTGAGGCGGAATGAGCAGTTCTTC.

This clonotype came up many times. This chain uses TRBV4-1 with TRBJ2-3; the match to TRBD2 covers 13 bases. The CDR3 totals 16 residues. CDR1 and CDR2 from the germline V gene are MGHRA and YSYEKL. The ends lost 2 bases at V and 4 bases at J; junction bases unmatched: 3. The CDR3 region is CASSQWTSGSSDTQYF. Written as DNA, the CDR3 is TGCGCCAGCAGCCAATGGACTAGCGGGAGTTCAGATACGCAGTATTTT.

The chain links TRBV30 to TRBJ2-2; no firm D call. Trimming cost V 5 bases and J 2 bases, with 9 bases left between them. The CDR3 extends over 13 amino acids. Germline V lookup: CDR1 GTSNPN, CDR2 SVGIG (reference sequence). The CDR3 DNA reads TGTGCCTGGGCGGACGGAAACACCGGGGAGCTGTTTTTT. This translates into CAWADGNTGELFF.

The V and J genes are TRBV5-1 and TRBJ1-2, with 8 bases identical to TRBD1. In germline, CDR1 is SGHRS, CDR2 YFSETQ. The CDR3 extends over 13 amino acids. V gave up 4 bases and J gave up 7 bases; unmatched junction bases: 6. The CDR3 nucleotides read TGCGCCAGCAGCGAGGACAGGGACTGTGGCTACACCTTC. As protein: CASSEDRDCGYTF.

This clonotype was seen a few times. The V gene is TRBV6-2 or TRBV6-3, the J gene TRBJ2-7, with 9 positions matching TRBD2. Germline values: CDR1 MNHEY, CDR2 SVGEGT. CDR3 length: 17 amino acids. With 0 bases clipped from V and 3 bases from J, the junction kept 9 bases outside the gene matches. CDR3 sequence (DNA): TGTGCCAGCAGTTACTCTTCGGGTAGCGGGAGTGGCTACGAGCAGTACTTC. Translating it yields CASSYSSGSGSGYEQYF.

In this sample, this clonotype turned up many times. The rearrangement joins TRBV11-2 to TRBJ2-1; TRBD2 matches 14 bases. The CDR3 covers 15 residues. Per the germline V gene, CDR1 is SGHAT and CDR2 is FQNNGV. With V trimmed by 1 base and J by 9 bases, 2 bases remained unmatched. The DNA for the CDR3 is TGTGCCAGCAGCTTAGGGGGACTAGCGGGAGCTGAGCAGTTCTTC. Amino acids: CASSLGGLAGAEQFF.

This clonotype was detected many times. The V call is TRBV20-1, the J call TRBJ2-5, with D possibly matching TRBD1 (6 bases). Per germline, CDR1 DFQATT and CDR2 SNEGSKA (reference sequence). The CDR3 spans 15 residues. The ends were cut back, 0 bases at V and 1 base at J, with 12 bases in the middle. The CDR3 DNA follows: TGCAGTGCTAGAGATTTAATAGGGGGCCAAGAGACCCAGTACTTC. This gives the protein CSARDLIGGQETQYF.

This clonotype has a count of ten or more. The V and J genes are TRBV5-6 and TRBJ2-2; 8 nucleotides match TRBD1. This CDR3 is built from 16 residues. Germline values: CDR1 SGHDT, CDR2 YYEEEE. The V gene end was trimmed by 4 bases and the J gene end by 5 bases; junction bases not matched to a gene: 10. The CDR3 region is CASSGWTGYRTGELFF. The CDR3 DNA follows: TGTGCCAGCAGCGGATGGACAGGGTATCGGACCGGGGAGCTGTTTTTT.

This clonotype was observed at least ten times. V and J are TRBV27 and TRBJ2-1, with 7 bases lining up with TRBD2. CDR3 length: 15 amino acids. From germline, CDR1 is MNHEY and CDR2 SMNVEV (reference sequence). V was pared by 4 bases and J by 2 bases, with 5 bases of the junction left unmatched. CDR3 nucleotide sequence: TGTGCCAGCAGTTGGGGGGGGAATGCCTACAATGAGCAGTTCTTC. Translated: CASSWGGNAYNEQFF.

In this sample, this clonotype turned up many times. This rearrangement joins TRBV5-1 to TRBJ2-7; D unclear. Germline CDR1 SGHRS, CDR2 YFSETQ. The CDR3 loop spans 13 amino acids. V dropped 0 bases and J dropped 4 bases, with 8 bases sitting between them. Here the CDR3 reads CASSLDYRYEQYF. The DNA for the CDR3 is TGCGCCAGCAGCTTGGACTACAGATACGAGCAGTACTTC.

This clonotype was recorded at least ten times. The V gene is TRBV30, the J gene TRBJ1-5, with a possible D match to TRBD1 (5 bases). In germline, CDR1 is GTSNPN, CDR2 SVGIG (reference sequence). V was clipped by 6 bases and J by 4 bases, with 10 bases between them. The CDR3 covers 12 residues. CDR3 residues: CACGTENQPQHF. CDR3 bases: TGTGCCTGCGGGACCGAGAATCAGCCCCAGCATTTT.